Given below is one T cell receptor (beta chain) in context. Its target is unknown. Germline CDR1 SGHNT, CDR2 YYREEE (reference sequence). CDR3 length equals 16 residues. Trimming removed 4 bases from V and 1 base from J, with 16 bases in between. The data are from a study of cytomegalovirus exposure and HLA in healthy donors. Study observations and caveats: Researchers reported in a later analysis that common viral pathogens appeared linked to several top clusters. The only immune exposure information that was available was CMV serostatus. Sequencing depth across donors, presence/absence analyses assumed, was roughly uniform. It was confirmed in vitro that a few of the CMV-associated chains were specific for CMV antigens.

Primers: 60 Vbeta forward and 13 Jbeta reverse. TCRdb's copy holds only in-frame clones and misses some; the assay was immunoSEQ multiplex PCR. The top ten hold around 2% of the sample, which has around 150,000 clones, less than 90% seen once. This chain connects TRBV5-4 to TRBJ2-3, with D possibly TRBD2 on 5 matching bases. Sequencing was performed on PBMCs. This TCR was sampled from a man aged 18 to 30 in good health and CMV-seronegative. CDR3 bases: TGTGCCAGCAGCCCCCCGGGATCAGCGGGCACAGATACGCAGTATTTT. It yields the protein CASSPPGSAGTDTQYF.